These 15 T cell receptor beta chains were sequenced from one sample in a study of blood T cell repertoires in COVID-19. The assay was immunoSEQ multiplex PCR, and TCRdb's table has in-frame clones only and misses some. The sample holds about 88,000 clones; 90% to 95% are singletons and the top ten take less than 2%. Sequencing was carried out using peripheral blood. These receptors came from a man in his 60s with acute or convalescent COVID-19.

The CDR3 protein is CASSVSGGYSNQPQHF. CDR3 in DNA: TGTGCCAGCAGCGTCTCAGGGGGTTATAGCAATCAGCCCCAGCATTTT. V and J are TRBV7-8 and TRBJ1-5, with 7 bases fitting TRBD1. The CDR3 consists of 16 residues. Per germline, CDR1 SGHVS and CDR2 FQNEAQ. The trim removed 5 bases at V and 0 bases at J, leaving 7 bases unmatched.

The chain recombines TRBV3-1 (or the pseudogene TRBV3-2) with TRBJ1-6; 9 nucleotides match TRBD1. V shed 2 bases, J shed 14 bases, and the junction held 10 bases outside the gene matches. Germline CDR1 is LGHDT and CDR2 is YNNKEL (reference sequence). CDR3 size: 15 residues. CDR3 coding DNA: TGTGCCAGCAGCCAAATACAGGGGGCGAGGGTATCCCTCCACTTT. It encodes CASSQIQGARVSLHF.

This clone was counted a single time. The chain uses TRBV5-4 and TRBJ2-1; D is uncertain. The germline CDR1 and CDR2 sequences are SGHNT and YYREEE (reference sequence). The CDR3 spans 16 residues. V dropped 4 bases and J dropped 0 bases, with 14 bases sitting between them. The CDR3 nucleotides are TGTGCCAGCAGCCCCCCCGGGTTTAGCTCCTACAATGAGCAGTTCTTC. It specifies CASSPPGFSSYNEQFF.

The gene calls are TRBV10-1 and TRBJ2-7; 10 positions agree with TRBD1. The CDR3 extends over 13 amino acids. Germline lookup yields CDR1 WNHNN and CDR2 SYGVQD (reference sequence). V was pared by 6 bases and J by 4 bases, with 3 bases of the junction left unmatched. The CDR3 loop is CASSRDRGYEQYF. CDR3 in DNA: TGCGCCAGCAGCCGGGACAGGGGTTACGAGCAGTACTTC.

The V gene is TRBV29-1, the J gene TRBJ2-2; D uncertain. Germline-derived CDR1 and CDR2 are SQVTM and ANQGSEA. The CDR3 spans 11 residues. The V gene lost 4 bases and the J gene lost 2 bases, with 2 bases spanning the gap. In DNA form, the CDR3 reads TGCAGCGTTGCAAACACCGGGGAGCTGTTTTTT. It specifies CSVANTGELFF.

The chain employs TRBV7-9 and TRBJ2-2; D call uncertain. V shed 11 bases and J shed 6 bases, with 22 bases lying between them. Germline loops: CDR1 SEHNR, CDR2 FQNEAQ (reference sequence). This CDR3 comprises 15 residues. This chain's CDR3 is CAVRPRQSPPGELFF. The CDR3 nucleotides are TGTGCCGTTCGTCCGAGGCAATCTCCACCCGGGGAGCTGTTTTTT.

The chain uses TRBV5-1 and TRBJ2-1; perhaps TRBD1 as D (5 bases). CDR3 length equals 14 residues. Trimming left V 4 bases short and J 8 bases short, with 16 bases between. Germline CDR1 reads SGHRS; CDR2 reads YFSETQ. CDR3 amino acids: CASSEDGASYEQFF. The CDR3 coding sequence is TGCGCCAGCAGCGAGGATGGGGCAAGCTATGAGCAGTTCTTC. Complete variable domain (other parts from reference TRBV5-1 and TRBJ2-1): KAGVTQTPRYLIKTRGQQVTLSCSPISGHRSVSWYQQTPGQGLQFLFEYFSETQRNKGNFPGRFSGRQFSNSRSEMNVSTLELGDSALYLCASSEDGASYEQFFGPGTRLTVL.

The CDR3 is CAWSAMSSGRPDTQYF. CDR3 nucleotide sequence: TGTGCCTGGAGCGCCATGAGTAGCGGGAGACCAGATACGCAGTATTTT. This chain uses TRBV30 with TRBJ2-3; TRBD2 matches at 9 bases. J gave up 4 bases and V 3 bases, and 11 bases lay outside the gene matches. CDR3 length: 16 amino acids. Germline V gives CDR1 GTSNPN, CDR2 SVGIG (reference sequence). The full variable domain, with the rest looked up from reference TRBV30 and TRBJ2-3, is SQTIHQWPATLVQPVGSPLSLECTVEGTSNPNLYWYRQAAGRGLQLLFYSVGIGQISSEVPQNLSASRPQDRQFILSSKKLLLSDSGFYLCAWSAMSSGRPDTQYFGPGTRLTVL.

This chain's CDR3 is CASRRGTVNYGYTF. The CDR3 region has the DNA TGTGCCAGCAGACGAGGGACAGTCAACTATGGCTACACCTTC. The chain has TRBV5-4 and TRBJ1-2; 7 bases map to TRBD1. J gave up 2 bases and V 5 bases, and 6 bases lay outside the gene matches. In germline, CDR1 is SGHNT, CDR2 YYREEE (reference sequence). The CDR3 runs to 14 residues.

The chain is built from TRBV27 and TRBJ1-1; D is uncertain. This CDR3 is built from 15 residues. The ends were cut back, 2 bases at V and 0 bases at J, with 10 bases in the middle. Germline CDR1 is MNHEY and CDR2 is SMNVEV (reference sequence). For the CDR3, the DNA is TGTGCCAGCAGTTTACGCCTACGGGTGAACACTGAAGCTTTCTTT. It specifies CASSLRLRVNTEAFF.

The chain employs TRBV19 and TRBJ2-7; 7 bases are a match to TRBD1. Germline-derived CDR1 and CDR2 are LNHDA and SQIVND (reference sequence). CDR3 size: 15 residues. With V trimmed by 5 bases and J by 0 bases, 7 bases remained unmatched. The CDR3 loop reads CASSPLPGGSYEQYF. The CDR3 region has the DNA TGTGCCAGTAGTCCCCTCCCAGGGGGCTCCTACGAGCAGTACTTC.

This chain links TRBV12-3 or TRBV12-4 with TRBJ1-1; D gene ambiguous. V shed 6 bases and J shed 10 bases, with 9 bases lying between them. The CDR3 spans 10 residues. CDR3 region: CASSQNGAFF. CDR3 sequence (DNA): TGTGCCAGCAGCCAGAATGGAGCTTTCTTT.

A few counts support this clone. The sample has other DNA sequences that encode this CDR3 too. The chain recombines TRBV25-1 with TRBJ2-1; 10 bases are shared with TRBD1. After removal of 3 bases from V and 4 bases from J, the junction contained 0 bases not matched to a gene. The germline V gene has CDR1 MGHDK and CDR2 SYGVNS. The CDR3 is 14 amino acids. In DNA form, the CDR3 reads TGTGCCAGCAGTGAGGACAGGGGGTACAATGAGCAGTTCTTC. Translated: CASSEDRGYNEQFF.

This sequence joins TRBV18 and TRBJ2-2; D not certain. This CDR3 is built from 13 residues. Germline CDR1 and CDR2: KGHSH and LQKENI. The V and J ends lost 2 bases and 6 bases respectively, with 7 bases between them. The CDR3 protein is CASSPVEAGELFF. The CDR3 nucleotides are TGTGCCAGCTCACCAGTCGAGGCCGGGGAGCTGTTTTTT. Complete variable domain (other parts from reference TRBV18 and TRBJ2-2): NAGVMQNPRHLVRRRGQEARLRCSPMKGHSHVYWYRQLPEEGLKFMVYLQKENIIDESGMPKERFSAEFPKEGPSILRIQQVVRGDSAAYFCASSPVEAGELFFGEGSRLTVL.

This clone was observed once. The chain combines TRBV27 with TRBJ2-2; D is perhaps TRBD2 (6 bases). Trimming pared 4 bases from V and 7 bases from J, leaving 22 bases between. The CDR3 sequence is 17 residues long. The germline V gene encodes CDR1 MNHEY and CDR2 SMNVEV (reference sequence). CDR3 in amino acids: CASSSHLGLRGGGELFF. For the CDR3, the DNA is TGTGCCAGCAGTTCCCACTTGGGACTTCGGGGTGGCGGGGAGCTGTTTTTT.